This T cell receptor (beta chain) was identified in a study of T-cell reconstitution after alpha-beta-depleted transplantation in children. V lost 1 base, J lost 0 bases, and 9 bases lay in between. CDR3 length equals 15 residues. Germline V CDR1 and CDR2: SGHAT, FQDESV (reference sequence). Unique molecular identifiers tagged the TCRbeta library. TCRdb analysed the PCR reads with MiXCR anew, one entry per CDR3 protein. The data show 500,000 or so distinct CDR3 sequences, with roughly 10% seen just once and 14% held by the top ten. This clonotype appeared once. The antigen is unknown. Regarding the study as a whole: In some patients, recipient T cells and intrathymic progenitors surviving conditioning explained high day-60 diversity.

This TCR derives from a female patient under 10 years old who had a stem cell transplant for aplastic anemia, so the T cells may come from the graft donor. The sample was PBMCs, mostly from graft donor cells, taken 180 days after TCRalphabeta/CD19-depleted stem cell transplant. V usage is TRBV11-1 and J usage is TRBJ1-2; D is unresolved. The CDR3 reads CASSLESRPNYGYTF. In DNA form, the CDR3 reads TGTGCCAGCAGCTTAGAGTCCCGGCCTAACTATGGCTACACCTTC.